Described below is a single TCR beta chain sequence and its context. Its antigen remains unidentified. A much more abundant neighbour one base away suggests this may be a read error. Patients who underwent sequencing had shown CD8+CD57+ cell expansion by flow cytometry. In all patients, the disease was severe acquired aplastic anemia. Blood sampling was performed on the patients, and none of them had received therapy by then. Investigators profiled TCR beta VDJ and CDR3 from genomic DNA template. TCRdb redid the calling of the reads with MiXCR, one entry per CDR3 protein. The sample lists about 180,000 distinct CDR3 sequences; 63% were seen once. This specimen comes from a study of CD8+CD57+ T cells in acquired aplastic anemia. At the level of the study: When averaged, DNA from sorted CD4+ and CD8+ cells came to approximately 3.2 ug.

The study's findings and limits: Both patients and controls carried the same twenty-nine CD8+ CDR3 sequences.

This TCR came from a human donor with aplastic anemia. The sequenced material came from sorted CD4+, CD8+, or CD8+CD57+ T cells (not recorded which) from PBMCs.

CDR3 protein: CASSHRTDGPKNIQYF. The CDR3, as DNA: TGTGCCAGCAGCCACAGGACAGATGGGCCTAAAAACATTCAGTACTTC. V and J are TRBV7-9 and TRBJ2-4; D possibly corresponds to TRBD1 (6 bases). The germline V gene has CDR1 SEHNR and CDR2 FQNEAQ (reference sequence). This CDR3 is 16 amino acids long. With 5 bases removed from V and 4 bases from J, the gap between germline ends came to 18 bases.